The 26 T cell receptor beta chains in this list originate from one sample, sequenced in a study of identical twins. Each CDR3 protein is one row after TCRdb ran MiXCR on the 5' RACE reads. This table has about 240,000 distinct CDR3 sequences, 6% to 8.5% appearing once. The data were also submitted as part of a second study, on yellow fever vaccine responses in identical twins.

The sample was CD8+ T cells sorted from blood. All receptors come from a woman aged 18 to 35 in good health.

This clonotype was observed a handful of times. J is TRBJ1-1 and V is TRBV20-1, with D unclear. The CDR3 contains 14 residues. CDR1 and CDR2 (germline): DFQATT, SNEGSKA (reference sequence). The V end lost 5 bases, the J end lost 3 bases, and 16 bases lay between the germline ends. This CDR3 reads CSAPMRGLDTEAFF. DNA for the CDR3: TGCAGTGCTCCAATGCGGGGTTTGGACACTGAAGCTTTCTTT.

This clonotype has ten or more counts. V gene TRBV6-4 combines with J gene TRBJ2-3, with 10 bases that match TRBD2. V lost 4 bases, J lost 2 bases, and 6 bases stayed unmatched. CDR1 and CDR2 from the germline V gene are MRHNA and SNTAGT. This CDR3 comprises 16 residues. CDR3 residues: CASSGGLAALTDTQYF. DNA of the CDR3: TGTGCCAGCAGTGGAGGACTAGCGGCCCTCACAGATACGCAGTATTTT.

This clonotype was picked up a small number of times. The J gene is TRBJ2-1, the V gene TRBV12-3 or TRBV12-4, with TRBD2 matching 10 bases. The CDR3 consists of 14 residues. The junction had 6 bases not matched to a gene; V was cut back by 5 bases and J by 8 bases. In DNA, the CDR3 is TGTGCCAGCAGTCCGCAGCGGGGGGGTTATGAGCAGTTCTTC. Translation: CASSPQRGGYEQFF.

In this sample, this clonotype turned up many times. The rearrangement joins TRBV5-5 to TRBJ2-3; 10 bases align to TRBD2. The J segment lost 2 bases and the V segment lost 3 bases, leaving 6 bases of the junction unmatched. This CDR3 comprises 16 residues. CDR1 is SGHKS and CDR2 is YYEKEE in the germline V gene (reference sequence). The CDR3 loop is CASSSEAGGFTDTQYF. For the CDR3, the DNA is TGTGCCAGCAGCTCGGAAGCGGGAGGGTTCACAGATACGCAGTATTTT.

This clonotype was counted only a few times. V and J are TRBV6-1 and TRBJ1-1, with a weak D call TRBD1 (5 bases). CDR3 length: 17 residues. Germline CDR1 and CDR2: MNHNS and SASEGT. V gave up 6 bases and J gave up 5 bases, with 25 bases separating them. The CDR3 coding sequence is TGTGCCAGCAGCCCCTGGGAGGGGTCGGATATTAGGACTGAAGCTTTCTTT. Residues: CASSPWEGSDIRTEAFF.

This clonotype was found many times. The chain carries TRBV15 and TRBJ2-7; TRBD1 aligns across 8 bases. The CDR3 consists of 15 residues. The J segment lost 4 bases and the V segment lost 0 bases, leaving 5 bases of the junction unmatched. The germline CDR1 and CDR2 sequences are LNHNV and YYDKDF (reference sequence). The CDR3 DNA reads TGTGCCACCAGCAGAGACATGGACAGGGAATACGAGCAGTACTTC. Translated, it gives CATSRDMDREYEQYF. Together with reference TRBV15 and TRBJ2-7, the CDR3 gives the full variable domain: DAMVIQNPRYQVTQFGKPVTLSCSQTLNHNVMYWYQQKSSQAPKLLFHYYDKDFNNEADTPDNFQSRRPNTSFCFLDIRSPGLGDTAMYLCATSRDMDREYEQYFGPGTRLTVT.

DNA for the CDR3: TGTGCCAGCAGCGTAGAGTTGTACCCAACTAGCAGCACTGAAGCTTTCTTT. Protein: CASSVELYPTSSTEAFF. The chain carries TRBV9 and TRBJ1-1; D unresolved. CDR3 length: 17 residues. Germline V gene lookup returns CDR1 SGDLS and CDR2 YYNGEE. V was trimmed by 0 bases and J by 4 bases, leaving 19 bases between them.

The chain's CDR3 is CASSEAGFFAYEQYF. The DNA for the CDR3 is TGTGCCAGCAGCGAGGCAGGGTTTTTCGCCTACGAGCAGTACTTC. The chain carries TRBV9 and TRBJ2-7, with a possible D match to TRBD1 (5 bases). Germline lookup yields CDR1 SGDLS and CDR2 YYNGEE. The V end was cut by 3 bases, the J end by 2 bases, with 15 bases between. This CDR3 has 15 amino acids.

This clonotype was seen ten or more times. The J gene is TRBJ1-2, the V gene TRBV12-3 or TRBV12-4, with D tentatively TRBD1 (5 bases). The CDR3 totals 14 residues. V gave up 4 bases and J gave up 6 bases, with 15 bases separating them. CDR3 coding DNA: TGTGCCAGCAGTTCCCCCCCAGGGCTGAATGGCTACACCTTC. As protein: CASSSPPGLNGYTF.

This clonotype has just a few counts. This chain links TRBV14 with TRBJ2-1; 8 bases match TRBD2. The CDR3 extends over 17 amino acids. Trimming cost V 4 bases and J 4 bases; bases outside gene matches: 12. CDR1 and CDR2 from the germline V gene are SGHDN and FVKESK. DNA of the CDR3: TGTGCCAGCAGCCTGGCGGGTTCGCGGGGGGCTTACAATGAGCAGTTCTTC. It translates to CASSLAGSRGAYNEQFF. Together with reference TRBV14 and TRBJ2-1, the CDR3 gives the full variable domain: EAGVTQFPSHSVIEKGQTVTLRCDPISGHDNLYWYRRVMGKEIKFLLHFVKESKQDESGMPNNRFLAERTGGTYSTLKVQPAELEDSGVYFCASSLAGSRGAYNEQFFGPGTRLTVL.

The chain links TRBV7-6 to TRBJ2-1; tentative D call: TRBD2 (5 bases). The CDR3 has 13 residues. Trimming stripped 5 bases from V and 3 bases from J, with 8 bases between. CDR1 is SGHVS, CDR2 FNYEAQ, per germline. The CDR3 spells CASSRTLYNEQFF. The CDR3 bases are TGTGCCAGCAGCAGGACTCTCTACAATGAGCAGTTCTTC.

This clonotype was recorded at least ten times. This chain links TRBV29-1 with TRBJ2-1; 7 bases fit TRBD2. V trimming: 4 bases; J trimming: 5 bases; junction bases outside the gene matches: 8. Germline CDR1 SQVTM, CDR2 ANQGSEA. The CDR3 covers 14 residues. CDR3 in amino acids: CSVGKRGSDNEQFF. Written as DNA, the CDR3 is TGCAGCGTTGGCAAGCGGGGATCCGACAATGAGCAGTTCTTC.

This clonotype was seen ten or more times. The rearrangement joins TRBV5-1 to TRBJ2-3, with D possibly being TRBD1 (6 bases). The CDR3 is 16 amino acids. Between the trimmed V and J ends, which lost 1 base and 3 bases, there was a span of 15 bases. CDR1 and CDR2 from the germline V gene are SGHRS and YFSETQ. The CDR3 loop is CASSLTGSVNTDTQYF. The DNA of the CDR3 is TGCGCCAGCAGCTTGACAGGGAGCGTGAATACAGATACGCAGTATTTT.

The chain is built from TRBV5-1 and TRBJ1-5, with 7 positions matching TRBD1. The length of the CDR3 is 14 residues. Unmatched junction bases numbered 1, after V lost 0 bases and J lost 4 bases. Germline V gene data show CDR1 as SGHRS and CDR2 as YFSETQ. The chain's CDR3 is CASSLGTGNQPQHF. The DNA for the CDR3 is TGCGCCAGCAGCTTGGGGACAGGTAATCAGCCCCAGCATTTT.

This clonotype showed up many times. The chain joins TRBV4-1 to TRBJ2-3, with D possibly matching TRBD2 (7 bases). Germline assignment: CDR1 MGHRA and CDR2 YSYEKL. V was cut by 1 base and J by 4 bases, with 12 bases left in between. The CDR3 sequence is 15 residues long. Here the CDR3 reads CASSQVGGGADTQYF. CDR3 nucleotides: TGCGCCAGCAGCCAAGTAGGGGGAGGGGCAGATACGCAGTATTTT.

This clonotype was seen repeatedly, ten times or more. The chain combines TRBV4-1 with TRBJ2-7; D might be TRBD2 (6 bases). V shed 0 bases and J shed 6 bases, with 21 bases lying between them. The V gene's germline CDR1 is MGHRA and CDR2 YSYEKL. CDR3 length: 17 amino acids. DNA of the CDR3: TGCGCCAGCAGCCAAGAGGTGCGGAGGGGAAGATTGAGCGAGCAGTACGTC. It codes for CASSQEVRRGRLSEQYV.

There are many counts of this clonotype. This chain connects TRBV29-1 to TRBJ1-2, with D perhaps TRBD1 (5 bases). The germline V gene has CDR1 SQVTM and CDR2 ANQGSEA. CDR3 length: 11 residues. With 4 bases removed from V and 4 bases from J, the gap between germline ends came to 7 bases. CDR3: CSVVQGYGYTF. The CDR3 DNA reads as TGCAGCGTTGTGCAGGGCTATGGCTACACCTTC.

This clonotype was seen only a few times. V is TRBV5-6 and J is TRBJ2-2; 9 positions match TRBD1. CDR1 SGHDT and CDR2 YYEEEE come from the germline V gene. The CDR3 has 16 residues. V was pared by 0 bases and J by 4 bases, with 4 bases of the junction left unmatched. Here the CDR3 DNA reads TGTGCCAGCAGCTTGGCGGGACAGGGTAGCACCGGGGAGCTGTTTTTT. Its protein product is CASSLAGQGSTGELFF.

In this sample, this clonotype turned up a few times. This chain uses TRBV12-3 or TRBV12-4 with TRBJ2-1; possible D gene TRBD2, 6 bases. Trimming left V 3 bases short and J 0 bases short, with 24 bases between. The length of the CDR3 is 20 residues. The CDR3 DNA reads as TGTGCCAGCAGTTTTTTATCGTGGGAGGCCGAACATAGCTCCTACAATGAGCAGTTCTTC. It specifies CASSFLSWEAEHSSYNEQFF.

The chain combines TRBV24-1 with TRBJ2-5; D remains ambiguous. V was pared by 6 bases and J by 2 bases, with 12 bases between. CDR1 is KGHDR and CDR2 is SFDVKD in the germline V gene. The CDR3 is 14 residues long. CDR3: CATSLGLGQETQYF. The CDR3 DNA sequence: TGTGCCACCAGTCTGGGTCTCGGGCAAGAGACCCAGTACTTC.

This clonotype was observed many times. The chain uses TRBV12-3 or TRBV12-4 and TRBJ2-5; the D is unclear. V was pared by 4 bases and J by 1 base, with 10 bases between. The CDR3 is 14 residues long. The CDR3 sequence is CASSSWSAQETQYF. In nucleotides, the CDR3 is TGTGCCAGCAGTTCTTGGTCAGCCCAAGAGACCCAGTACTTC.

The CDR3 coding sequence is TGTGCCAGCAGCTTATTCCGGCGGGCGGGCCGTTCCCAAGAGACCCAGTACTTC. This codes for CASSLFRRAGRSQETQYF. V gene TRBV11-2 combines with J gene TRBJ2-5; D is perhaps TRBD2 (5 bases). The ends were cut back, 2 bases at V and 1 base at J, with 20 bases in the middle. The germline V gene encodes CDR1 SGHAT and CDR2 FQNNGV. The CDR3 consists of 18 residues.

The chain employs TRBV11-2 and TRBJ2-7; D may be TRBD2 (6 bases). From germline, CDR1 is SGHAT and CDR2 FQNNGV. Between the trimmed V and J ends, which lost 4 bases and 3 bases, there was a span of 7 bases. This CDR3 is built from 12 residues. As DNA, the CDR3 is TGTGCCAGCAGCTCGGACTACTACGAGCAGTACGTC. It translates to CASSSDYYEQYV.

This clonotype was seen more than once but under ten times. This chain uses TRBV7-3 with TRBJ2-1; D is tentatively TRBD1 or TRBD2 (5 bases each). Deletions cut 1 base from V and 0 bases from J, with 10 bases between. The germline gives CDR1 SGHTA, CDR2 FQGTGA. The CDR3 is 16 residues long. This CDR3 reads CASSLSGTLSYNEQFF. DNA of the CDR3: TGTGCCAGCAGCTTAAGTGGGACCCTCTCCTACAATGAGCAGTTCTTC.

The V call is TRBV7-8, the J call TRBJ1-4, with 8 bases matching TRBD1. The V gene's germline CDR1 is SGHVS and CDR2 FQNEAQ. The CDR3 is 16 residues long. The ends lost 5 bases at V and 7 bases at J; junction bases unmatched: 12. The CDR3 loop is CASSINRGGFGEKLFF. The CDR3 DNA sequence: TGTGCCAGCAGCATCAACAGGGGGGGATTTGGTGAAAAACTGTTTTTT. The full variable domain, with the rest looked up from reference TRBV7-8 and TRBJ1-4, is GAGVSQSPRYKVAKRGQDVALRCDPISGHVSLFWYQQALGQGPEFLTYFQNEAQLDKSGLPSDRFFAERPEGSVSTLKIQRTQQEDSAVYLCASSINRGGFGEKLFFGSGTQLSVL.

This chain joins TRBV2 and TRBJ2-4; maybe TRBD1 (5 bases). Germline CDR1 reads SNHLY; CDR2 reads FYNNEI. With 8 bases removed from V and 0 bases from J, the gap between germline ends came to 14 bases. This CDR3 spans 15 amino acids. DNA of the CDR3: TGTGCCAGCGAGGCAGGACATCTAGCCAAAAACATTCAGTACTTC. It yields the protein CASEAGHLAKNIQYF.